Shown below are 27 T cell receptor beta chains from a single sample sequenced in a study of cytomegalovirus exposure and HLA in healthy donors. The PCR used 60 Vbeta and 13 Jbeta primers. Assay used: immunoSEQ multiplex PCR; TCRdb lists only in-frame clones, some missing. This table has about 140,000 clones, roughly 8.8% appearing once. Sequenced input: PBMCs. The receptor set was obtained from a woman aged 40 to 50 in good health and CMV-seropositive.

This clone has only a few counts. The chain couples TRBV12-5 to TRBJ2-3; D is perhaps TRBD2 (5 bases). Per germline, CDR1 LGHNT and CDR2 FRNRAP. This CDR3 contains 14 residues. V was cut by 2 bases and J by 2 bases, with 8 bases left in between. Here the CDR3 DNA reads TGTGCTAGTGGTTTGACTAGAAACACAGATACGCAGTATTTT. Encoded protein: CASGLTRNTDTQYF.

Only a few counts were recorded for this clone. This chain links TRBV11-2 with TRBJ2-5, with TRBD2 matching 11 bases. The CDR3 runs 17 residues. Germline CDR1 reads SGHAT; CDR2 reads FQNNGV. Trimming cost V 1 base and J 1 base; bases outside gene matches: 5. For the CDR3, the DNA is TGTGCCAGCAGCTTAGCTCTAGCGGGGGGCCTCCAAGAGACCCAGTACTTC. This encodes CASSLALAGGLQETQYF.

A few counts support this clone. The rearrangement joins TRBV5-1 to TRBJ2-1, with no clear D. V lost 0 bases and J 8 bases, leaving 15 bases between the germline ends. CDR3 length: 15 amino acids. Germline lookup yields CDR1 SGHRS and CDR2 YFSETQ. The CDR3 protein is CASSLVYHMSDEQFF. The DNA of the CDR3 is TGCGCCAGCAGCTTGGTCTATCATATGTCCGATGAGCAGTTCTTC.

This clone was observed a few times. This chain uses TRBV19 with TRBJ1-1, with D tentatively TRBD1 (5 bases). This CDR3 contains 17 residues. The V gene's germline CDR1 is LNHDA and CDR2 SQIVND (reference sequence). Trimming removed 0 bases at V and 1 base at J, with 15 bases between. The CDR3 reads CASSIDFGGATNTEAFF. The DNA of the CDR3 is TGTGCCAGTAGTATAGATTTCGGGGGAGCGACGAACACTGAAGCTTTCTTT.

This clone was observed a few times. The V call is TRBV5-6, the J call TRBJ2-2; D is unresolved. This CDR3 has 14 amino acids. Looked up from germline, CDR1 is SGHDT and CDR2 is YYEEEE. The V end was cut by 2 bases, the J end by 4 bases, with 9 bases between. DNA of the CDR3: TGTGCCAGCAGCTTCTCTGGGCCCACCGGGGAGCTGTTTTTT. The encoded protein is CASSFSGPTGELFF.

This clone came up a few times. The genes are TRBV5-1 and TRBJ1-1; D call uncertain. Germline-derived CDR1 and CDR2 are SGHRS and YFSETQ. This CDR3 has 14 amino acids. Deletions cut 0 bases from V and 5 bases from J, with 11 bases between. CDR3 loop: CASSLDGSRTEAFF. As DNA, the CDR3 is TGCGCCAGCAGCTTGGACGGGTCTCGAACTGAAGCTTTCTTT.

The V call is TRBV6-6, the J call TRBJ1-2; D possibly corresponds to TRBD1 (5 bases). CDR1 and CDR2 from the germline V gene are MNHNY and SVGAGI (reference sequence). V lost 2 bases, J lost 8 bases, and 21 bases lay in between. This CDR3 spans 16 amino acids. CDR3 bases: TGTGCCAGCAGTTACGAAGGGACGGTTAGACTAGAGGGCTACACCTTC. Its protein is CASSYEGTVRLEGYTF.

This clone was observed a few times. V gene TRBV20-1 combines with J gene TRBJ2-1; a possible D gene is TRBD1 (6 bases). The CDR3 is 10 amino acids. Germline V gene sequence: CDR1 DFQATT, CDR2 SNEGSKA (reference sequence). Trimming left V 5 bases short and J 15 bases short, with 14 bases between. DNA of the CDR3: TGCAGTGCTGACTACAGGGTTCCGTTCTTC. This translates into CSADYRVPFF.

This chain links TRBV12-5 with TRBJ2-2; 8 positions agree with TRBD2. V shed 1 base and J 3 bases; nucleotides not matched to a gene: 1. This CDR3 is built from 15 residues. Per the germline V gene, CDR1 is LGHNT and CDR2 is FRNRAP. In nucleotides, the CDR3 is TGTGCTAGTGGTTTGGGTAGCGGGGACACCGGGGAGCTGTTTTTT. Translating gives CASGLGSGDTGELFF.

V and J are TRBV2 and TRBJ1-4; D remains unclear. CDR1 and CDR2 (germline): SNHLY, FYNNEI. The CDR3 loop spans 13 amino acids. Trimming removed 6 bases from V and 8 bases from J, with 13 bases in between. CDR3 DNA: TGTGCCAGCAGAAGGCAGACTACCGAAAAACTGTTTTTT. Its translation: CASRRQTTEKLFF.

V is TRBV19 and J is TRBJ2-7; D is uncertain. Per germline, CDR1 LNHDA and CDR2 SQIVND (reference sequence). V lost 1 base, J lost 6 bases, and 16 bases lay in between. CDR3 size: 15 residues. This CDR3 reads CASSIGASDFSEQYF. CDR3 nucleotides: TGTGCCAGTAGTATAGGCGCCAGCGATTTCTCCGAGCAGTACTTC.

In this sample, this clone turned up a few times. V gene TRBV2 combines with J gene TRBJ2-7; 7 bases fit TRBD1. The CDR3 runs 14 residues. V lost 7 bases, J lost 6 bases, and 12 bases stayed unmatched. CDR1 and CDR2 from the germline V gene are SNHLY and FYNNEI. CDR3 DNA sequence: TGTGCCAGCACCGGGGATAGGGGGCTGGGCGAGCAGTACTTC. Encoded protein: CASTGDRGLGEQYF.

This clone was seen more than once but under ten times. The genes are TRBV6-5 and TRBJ1-1, with D hard to call. V lost 3 bases to trimming and J lost 1 base, with 9 bases between them. Germline lookup yields CDR1 MNHEY and CDR2 SVGAGI. This CDR3 spans 14 amino acids. DNA of the CDR3: TGTGCCAGCAGTTATGGTGGCCCGAACACTGAAGCTTTCTTT. Translated: CASSYGGPNTEAFF.

The chain recombines TRBV5-1 with TRBJ2-7; 7 bases match TRBD1. V gave up 4 bases and J gave up 6 bases; unmatched junction bases: 4. Germline V CDR1 and CDR2: SGHRS, YFSETQ. The CDR3 is 12 residues long. CDR3 DNA sequence: TGCGCCAGCAGCGGGGACAGTGGCGAGCAGTACTTC. Encoded protein: CASSGDSGEQYF.

The rearrangement joins TRBV25-1 to TRBJ2-7; TRBD2 aligns across 8 bases. Germline V gene data show CDR1 as MGHDK and CDR2 as SYGVNS. The CDR3 loop spans 16 amino acids. After removal of 2 bases from V and 0 bases from J, the junction contained 6 bases not matched to a gene. The CDR3 DNA reads TGTGCCAGCAGTGAAGGAAAAGGGACTAGCTCCTACGAGCAGTACTTC. Translated, it gives CASSEGKGTSSYEQYF.

The chain couples TRBV5-8 to TRBJ1-2; 7 nucleotides align to TRBD1. Germline V lookup: CDR1 SGHTS, CDR2 YDEGEE. V dropped 6 bases and J dropped 5; count of bases not matched to a gene: 10. The CDR3 is made up of 14 amino acids. The CDR3 is CASTSGGITYGYTF. The CDR3 coding sequence is TGTGCCAGCACCTCAGGGGGGATTACGTATGGCTACACCTTC.

This clone has just a few counts. The chain is built from TRBV2 and TRBJ1-5; unclear D gene. Germline V gene data show CDR1 as SNHLY and CDR2 as FYNNEI. CDR3 length equals 12 residues. V was pared by 6 bases and J by 5 bases, with 8 bases between. The CDR3 loop is CASRGQDQPQHF. In DNA form, the CDR3 reads TGTGCCAGCAGGGGCCAAGATCAGCCCCAGCATTTT.

This chain connects TRBV5-1 to TRBJ2-1, with D perhaps matching TRBD1 (5 bases). The CDR3 is made up of 14 amino acids. Germline CDR1 is SGHRS and CDR2 is YFSETQ. V lost 2 bases and J 9 bases, leaving 15 bases between the germline ends. CDR3: CASSFATDFSEQFF. In DNA form, the CDR3 reads TGCGCCAGCAGCTTCGCGACAGATTTTAGTGAGCAGTTCTTC.

This clone has only a few counts. The chain employs TRBV5-1 and TRBJ1-2; D remains ambiguous. This CDR3 contains 14 residues. CDR1 and CDR2 from the germline V gene are SGHRS and YFSETQ. V was clipped by 0 bases and J by 4 bases, with 10 bases between them. DNA for the CDR3: TGCGCCAGCAGCTTGGATGGGCCTGCCTATGGCTACACCTTC. Translating it yields CASSLDGPAYGYTF.

This clone was found a few times. DNA of the CDR3: TGTGCCAGCAGCCAAGGAGGGTATAATTCACCCCTCCACTTT. Translation gives CASSQGGYNSPLHF. The chain carries TRBV14 and TRBJ1-6; D remains ambiguous. The CDR3 spans 14 residues. CDR1 and CDR2 from the germline V gene are SGHDN and FVKESK. V shed 1 base and J shed 4 bases, with 5 bases lying between them.

This clone was detected only a few times. J is TRBJ1-1 and V is TRBV5-4, with D tentatively TRBD1 (6 bases). Germline lookup yields CDR1 SGHNT and CDR2 YYREEE (reference sequence). The V gene lost 3 bases and the J gene lost 0 bases, with 12 bases spanning the gap. The CDR3 runs to 15 residues. This CDR3 is CASSSGQTMNTEAFF. In DNA form, the CDR3 reads TGTGCCAGCAGCTCCGGACAGACCATGAACACTGAAGCTTTCTTT.

A few counts support this clone. V usage is TRBV25-1 and J usage is TRBJ1-4; 7 bases agree with TRBD1. Per the germline V gene, CDR1 is MGHDK and CDR2 is SYGVNS. V shed 0 bases, J shed 4 bases, and the junction held 5 bases outside the gene matches. The CDR3 extends over 16 amino acids. CDR3 DNA sequence: TGTGCCAGCAGTGAATATAGGGGGACAGTTAATGAAAAACTGTTTTTT. Protein: CASSEYRGTVNEKLFF.

The chain employs TRBV7-2 and TRBJ2-7; no firm D call. V was clipped by 5 bases and J by 0 bases, with 11 bases between them. This CDR3 has 14 amino acids. From germline, CDR1 is SGHTA and CDR2 FQGNSA. The CDR3 nucleotides are TGTGCCAGCAGCGACACGATGAGCTCCTACGAGCAGTACTTC. This codes for CASSDTMSSYEQYF.

The CDR3 protein is CASSSQTANEQYF. The CDR3 bases are TGCGCCAGCAGCTCTCAGACAGCAAACGAGCAGTACTTC. The rearrangement links TRBV5-1 to TRBJ2-7; D might be TRBD1 (5 bases). Trimming pared 3 bases from V and 5 bases from J, leaving 12 bases between. Germline V lookup: CDR1 SGHRS, CDR2 YFSETQ. CDR3 size: 13 residues.

This clone appeared a few times. This chain uses TRBV5-5 with TRBJ1-2, with D possibly being TRBD1 (5 bases). There are 14 residues in the CDR3. Germline CDR1 and CDR2: SGHKS and YYEKEE (reference sequence). The V end lost 5 bases, the J end lost 2 bases, and 13 bases lay between the germline ends. This CDR3 reads CASSLGQGNYGYTF. The CDR3 DNA sequence: TGTGCCAGCAGTCTCGGACAAGGGAACTATGGCTACACCTTC.

The CDR3 loop is CASRPRGAPITRTQYF. CDR3 DNA: TGTGCCAGCAGGCCACGGGGGGCACCGATAACAAGGACCCAGTACTTC. The chain couples TRBV11-2 to TRBJ2-5, with TRBD2 as a possible D gene (7 bases). Trimming took 6 bases from V and 7 from J, leaving 24 bases between them. This CDR3 is 16 amino acids long. From germline, CDR1 is SGHAT and CDR2 FQNNGV.

Only a few counts were recorded for this clone. This chain links TRBV6-6 with TRBJ1-2; no definite D call. The CDR3 contains 13 residues. V lost 5 bases, J lost 2 bases, and 9 bases lay in between. Germline-derived CDR1 and CDR2 are MNHNY and SVGAGI (reference sequence). In DNA, the CDR3 is TGTGCCAGCAGTCCCTTCCAGAACTATGGCTACACCTTC. As protein: CASSPFQNYGYTF.